Listed here are 14 T cell receptor beta chains from one sample, sequenced in a study of long-term antiretroviral therapy in people with HIV. This was the immunoSEQ v3.0 assay at survey level. Method: immunoSEQ multiplex PCR; TCRdb's copy keeps in-frame clones and lacks some. The sample lists around 25,000 clones; 82% were seen once. Sample: unsorted PBMCs, taken 1.1 years before starting antiretroviral therapy. The receptors were sampled from a woman aged 25 to 39 with HIV.

The J gene is TRBJ2-5, the V gene TRBV30, with 7 bases lining up with TRBD2. Trimming took 0 bases from V and 2 from J; bases not matched to a gene: 9. CDR3 length equals 16 residues. Germline V gives CDR1 GTSNPN, CDR2 SVGIG (reference sequence). CDR3 sequence reads: CAWSVGGGGPQETQYF. The CDR3 DNA reads TGTGCCTGGAGTGTAGGAGGCGGGGGACCGCAAGAGACCCAGTACTTC. The whole variable domain, filled in from reference TRBV30 and TRBJ2-5, reads SQTIHQWPATLVQPVGSPLSLECTVEGTSNPNLYWYRQAAGRGLQLLFYSVGIGQISSEVPQNLSASRPQDRQFILSSKKLLLSDSGFYLCAWSVGGGGPQETQYFGPGTRLLVL.

The rearrangement links TRBV7-3 to TRBJ2-5; D perhaps matches TRBD1 (6 bases). The CDR3 runs to 13 residues. The germline V and J ends were trimmed by 5 bases and 3 bases, with 10 bases remaining between them. Germline-derived CDR1 and CDR2 are SGHTA and FQGTGA. The CDR3: CASSKWDKETQYF. CDR3 DNA sequence: TGTGCCAGCAGCAAATGGGACAAAGAGACCCAGTACTTC.

The chain links TRBV4-1 to TRBJ2-3, with D possibly matching TRBD1 (6 bases). Trimming left V 4 bases short and J 5 bases short, with 10 bases between. CDR3 size: 13 residues. Germline CDR1 is MGHRA and CDR2 is YSYEKL. The CDR3 loop reads CASSPGTKDTQYF. CDR3 in DNA: TGCGCCAGCAGCCCTGGGACAAAAGATACGCAGTATTTT.

The J gene is TRBJ2-3, the V gene TRBV5-1; 7 bases fit TRBD1. After removal of 4 bases from V and 0 bases from J, the junction contained 8 bases not matched to a gene. Germline lookup yields CDR1 SGHRS and CDR2 YFSETQ. This CDR3 has 16 amino acids. The CDR3 coding sequence is TGCGCCAGCAGCCCAGGGGACAGTACTAGCACAGATACGCAGTATTTT. This encodes CASSPGDSTSTDTQYF.

The genes are TRBV7-7 and TRBJ2-7; D tentatively fits TRBD1 or TRBD2 (6 bases each). Per germline, CDR1 SSHAT and CDR2 FNYEAQ (reference sequence). The V end lost 5 bases, the J end lost 2 bases, and 10 bases lay between the germline ends. The CDR3 covers 13 residues. The CDR3 loop is CASSRGQTYEQYF. DNA for the CDR3: TGTGCCAGCAGCCGGGGGCAAACCTACGAGCAGTACTTC. Combining the CDR3 with reference TRBV7-7 and TRBJ2-7 gives the whole variable domain GAGVSQSPRYKVTKRGQDVTLRCDPISSHATLYWYQQALGQGPEFLTYFNYEAQPDKSGLPSDRFSAERPEGSISTLTIQRTEQRDSAMYRCASSRGQTYEQYFGPGTRLTVT.

The chain uses TRBV5-5 and TRBJ1-6; D might be TRBD1 (5 bases). V dropped 4 bases and J dropped 9 bases, with 17 bases sitting between them. Germline values: CDR1 SGHKS, CDR2 YYEKEE (reference sequence). CDR3 length: 15 amino acids. In nucleotides, the CDR3 is TGTGCCAGCAGCCAGGACACGGTTCGTGGTTCACCCCTCCACTTT. It specifies CASSQDTVRGSPLHF.

V is TRBV6-1 and J is TRBJ2-1, with no clear D. The ends were cut back, 7 bases at V and 4 bases at J, with 5 bases in the middle. The CDR3 is 11 residues long. Germline loops: CDR1 MNHNS, CDR2 SASEGT. In nucleotides, the CDR3 is TGTGCCAGCACCGGGTACAATGAGCAGTTCTTC. Protein sequence: CASTGYNEQFF.

This clone was recorded a few times. The chain recombines TRBV11-2 with TRBJ1-5, with D maybe TRBD1 (5 bases). The ends were cut back, 3 bases at V and 5 bases at J, with 14 bases in the middle. The CDR3 is 15 amino acids. CDR1 SGHAT and CDR2 FQNNGV come from the germline V gene. CDR3: CASSLGTSFDQPQHF. The CDR3 DNA sequence: TGTGCCAGCAGCTTGGGGACTTCTTTCGATCAGCCCCAGCATTTT.

CDR3 loop: CASSSGQPNYGYTF. The CDR3 bases are TGCGCCAGCAGCTCGGGACAGCCTAACTATGGCTACACCTTC. The J gene is TRBJ1-2, the V gene TRBV5-1; 7 bases line up with TRBD1. CDR3 length: 14 amino acids. CDR1 and CDR2 (germline): SGHRS, YFSETQ. J was trimmed by 0 bases and V by 3 bases; bases with no gene match: 2.

The chain recombines TRBV30 with TRBJ2-1; 8 bases are shared with TRBD1. Germline V gene lookup returns CDR1 GTSNPN and CDR2 SVGIG (reference sequence). The CDR3 is made up of 16 amino acids. V lost 3 bases, J lost 0 bases, and 7 bases stayed unmatched. Here the CDR3 DNA reads TGTGCCTGGAGCCTACCAGGACAGGGCTCCTACAATGAGCAGTTCTTC. Protein product: CAWSLPGQGSYNEQFF.

This chain joins TRBV29-1 and TRBJ2-5; D tentatively fits TRBD1 or TRBD2 (5 bases each). V lost 6 bases to trimming and J lost 4 bases, with 15 bases between them. CDR3 length: 13 amino acids. Germline V gene sequence: CDR1 SQVTM, CDR2 ANQGSEA. For the CDR3, the DNA is TGCAGCGTGGGTTGGGGGAGTGGAGAGACCCAGTACTTC. This translates into CSVGWGSGETQYF.

The chain employs TRBV7-2 and TRBJ2-2; D may be TRBD1 (5 bases). The CDR3 length is 16 residues. V was shortened by 0 bases and J by 3 bases, with 11 bases between the two germline ends. CDR1 is SGHTA and CDR2 is FQGNSA in the germline V gene. Here the CDR3 reads CASSLAWGSDTGELFF. The CDR3 DNA is TGTGCCAGCAGCTTAGCGTGGGGCAGCGACACCGGGGAGCTGTTTTTT.

The genes are TRBV4-2 and TRBJ2-7; TRBD2 aligns across 10 bases. Looked up from germline, CDR1 is LGHNA and CDR2 is YNFKEQ. V trimming: 0 bases; J trimming: 2 bases; junction bases outside the gene matches: 10. The CDR3 is 18 amino acids. The CDR3 nucleotides read TGTGCCAGCAGCCAAGATCTAGGGACTAGCGCTACGACCTACGAGCAGTACTTC. Its protein product is CASSQDLGTSATTYEQYF.

The rearrangement uses TRBV5-1 and TRBJ2-2; 8 nucleotides line up with TRBD1. The CDR3 runs 15 residues. The junction had 8 bases not matched to a gene; V was cut back by 4 bases and J by 6 bases. Germline CDR1 and CDR2: SGHRS and YFSETQ. The CDR3 protein is CASSPRTGKAGELFF. In nucleotides, the CDR3 is TGCGCCAGCAGCCCACGGACAGGGAAGGCCGGGGAGCTGTTTTTT.